The 8 T cell receptor beta chains listed next were all sequenced from one sample in a study of Graves' ophthalmopathy and Graves' hyperthyroidism. As the template, RNA transcripts were used to amplify TCR beta CDR3 regions. Investigators did first-round RT-PCR with HTBI primers, then second-round multiplex PCR. TCRdb reprocessed the multiplex PCR reads via MiXCR and lists one record per CDR3 protein. Of 650,000 to 900,000 distinct CDR3 sequences in the sample, approximately 40% were seen once. The source material was peripheral blood. Receptors were obtained from an adult man with Graves' ophthalmopathy.

This sequence joins TRBV20-1 and TRBJ2-5, with D tentatively TRBD2 (5 bases). Germline CDR1 is DFQATT and CDR2 is SNEGSKA (reference sequence). The CDR3 is 14 amino acids. The ends were cut back, 6 bases at V and 5 bases at J, with 19 bases in the middle. DNA for the CDR3: TGCAGTGCATCCCTCATCGGGGTTTTGGAGACCCAGTACTTC. Amino acids: CSASLIGVLETQYF.

This clonotype was counted many times. The chain links TRBV10-3 to TRBJ2-7, with D maybe TRBD2 (6 bases). The CDR3 loop spans 15 amino acids. V was clipped by 2 bases and J by 0 bases, with 11 bases between them. CDR1 and CDR2 from the germline V gene are ENHRY and SYGVKD. The CDR3: CAISEGTGDSYEQYF. DNA of the CDR3: TGTGCCATCAGTGAGGGAACGGGAGACTCCTACGAGCAGTACTTC.

This clonotype was seen once. This sequence joins TRBV11-1 and TRBJ1-6; 10 bases align to TRBD1. Germline trimming cut 5 bases from V and 5 bases from J; bases unmatched to any gene: 6. The germline V gene has CDR1 SGHAT and CDR2 FQDESV (reference sequence). This CDR3 contains 16 residues. The CDR3 bases are TGTGCCAGCAGCCCCGGGACAGGGGTAAATAATTCACCCCTCCACTTT. Protein: CASSPGTGVNNSPLHF.

V and J are TRBV10-3 and TRBJ1-6; 8 bases align to TRBD1. Germline CDR1 ENHRY, CDR2 SYGVKD. The CDR3 totals 15 residues. Unmatched junction bases numbered 13, after V lost 10 bases and J lost 8 bases. The CDR3 coding sequence is TGTGCCACCGCATGGGCCAGGGGGCCATATTCACCCCTCCACTTT. Protein product: CATAWARGPYSPLHF.

This clonotype has only a few counts. V is TRBV10-3 and J is TRBJ2-7, with TRBD2 as a possible D gene (6 bases). The CDR3 spans 15 residues. The germline CDR1 and CDR2 sequences are ENHRY and SYGVKD. The germline V and J ends were trimmed by 10 bases and 2 bases, with 21 bases remaining between them. The CDR3 bases are TGTGCCAGCAGGACGCGACACGGGGGTCCCTACGAGCAGTACTTC. It specifies CASRTRHGGPYEQYF.

In the case of this clonotype: This likely comes from a read error, as the CDR3 has no conserved phenylalanine or tryptophan at its end. The DNA is omitted, as the CDR3 cannot be located on it reliably, and the CDR3 follows TCRdb's listing. This chain links TRBV19 with TRBJ2-6; the table calls TRBD2, which could not be checked here. The CDR3 is 9 amino acids in total, end residues counted. Germline V gives CDR1 LNHDA, CDR2 SQIVND (reference sequence). CDR3 protein: CASKGLVDT.

The V call is TRBV7-2, the J call TRBJ2-7; D remains ambiguous. The CDR3 is made up of 14 amino acids. Per the germline V gene, CDR1 is SGHTA and CDR2 is FQGNSA. V lost 6 bases and J 7 bases, leaving 19 bases between the germline ends. The CDR3 loop reads CASSYQDLSPEQYF. DNA for the CDR3: TGTGCCAGCAGTTACCAGGACCTTTCACCGGAGCAGTACTTC.

This clonotype has a handful of counts. The V call is TRBV4-3, the J call TRBJ1-2; TRBD1 matches 7 bases. The germline V gene encodes CDR1 LGHNA and CDR2 YSLEER. CDR3 length equals 18 residues. Unmatched junction bases numbered 16, after V lost 0 bases and J lost 6 bases. The CDR3 DNA is TGCGCCAGCAGCCAAGATGCAATCCCGGGACAGCTGGTCGATGGCTACACCTTC. Its protein is CASSQDAIPGQLVDGYTF.